The 32 T cell receptor beta chains listed next were all sequenced from one sample in a study of cytomegalovirus exposure and HLA in healthy donors. Here immunoSEQ multiplex PCR was the method, and the copy in TCRdb shows in-frame clones only, minus some. The table lists 250,000 or so clones, approximately 90% of them singletons. Sequenced input: PBMCs. These receptors were obtained from a man between 18 and 29 years old in good health and CMV-seronegative.

This chain uses TRBV11-3 with TRBJ1-4; D ambiguous. This CDR3 spans 13 amino acids. Germline lookup yields CDR1 SGHNT and CDR2 YENEEA. V dropped 1 base and J dropped 8 bases, with 8 bases sitting between them. CDR3 protein: CASSLGGGEKLFF. The DNA for the CDR3 is TGTGCCAGCAGCTTAGGAGGTGGGGAAAAACTGTTTTTT.

This clone was recorded once. The chain couples TRBV29-1 to TRBJ2-7; 7 nucleotides align to TRBD1. This CDR3 spans 12 amino acids. Germline V gene data show CDR1 as SQVTM and CDR2 as ANQGSEA. Trimming took 5 bases from V and 5 from J; bases not matched to a gene: 6. CDR3 loop: CSVYDRVNEQYF. For the CDR3, the DNA is TGCAGCGTTTATGACAGGGTCAACGAGCAGTACTTC.

V usage is TRBV10-3 and J usage is TRBJ1-2; 8 bases map to TRBD1. Unmatched junction bases numbered 4, after V lost 9 bases and J lost 4 bases. Germline-derived CDR1 and CDR2 are ENHRY and SYGVKD. The CDR3 extends over 12 amino acids. DNA of the CDR3: TGTGCCATAGGACAGGGAGCCTATGGCTACACCTTC. Translated, it gives CAIGQGAYGYTF.

J is TRBJ1-2 and V is TRBV27; D may be TRBD1 (5 bases). The CDR3 runs 13 residues. Between the trimmed V and J ends, which lost 2 bases and 8 bases, there was a span of 12 bases. Germline CDR1 reads MNHEY; CDR2 reads SMNVEV (reference sequence). The CDR3 sequence: CASSLDRVRGYTF. The CDR3 DNA reads as TGTGCCAGCAGTTTAGACAGAGTGAGAGGCTACACCTTC.

The genes are TRBV14 and TRBJ2-7; the D is unclear. CDR1 is SGHDN, CDR2 FVKESK, per germline. Trimming shortened V by 3 bases and J by 2 bases, and 14 bases separated the two germline ends. CDR3 size: 15 residues. The CDR3 DNA follows: TGTGCCAGCAGCCAGTGGGTGCGGAGCCCCTACGAGCAGTACTTC. It codes for CASSQWVRSPYEQYF.

The V and J genes are TRBV6-6 and TRBJ2-1, with 8 positions matching TRBD2. Unmatched junction bases numbered 8, after V lost 4 bases and J lost 6 bases. The CDR3 consists of 15 residues. CDR1 and CDR2 from the germline V gene are MNHNY and SVGAGI (reference sequence). This chain's CDR3 is CASSLTLAGPNEQFF. The CDR3 nucleotides are TGTGCCAGCAGTTTGACCTTAGCGGGGCCCAATGAGCAGTTCTTC.

This clone was detected once. The chain combines TRBV5-1 with TRBJ2-7; 7 bases fit TRBD1. The CDR3 is 14 amino acids. The germline CDR1 and CDR2 sequences are SGHRS and YFSETQ. V was clipped by 4 bases and J by 2 bases; unmatched bases: 6. CDR3 region: CASSARDRAYEQYF. CDR3 bases: TGCGCCAGCAGCGCCCGGGACAGAGCCTACGAGCAGTACTTC.

The genes are TRBV2 and TRBJ1-1, with TRBD1 matching over 8 bases. V shed 6 bases, J shed 1 base, and the junction held 4 bases outside the gene matches. The CDR3 extends over 14 amino acids. Germline V lookup: CDR1 SNHLY, CDR2 FYNNEI. CDR3 protein: CASRGQAGNTEAFF. In nucleotides, the CDR3 is TGTGCCAGCAGGGGACAGGCGGGGAACACTGAAGCTTTCTTT.

The chain links TRBV4-3 to TRBJ2-7, with 8 bases lining up with TRBD1. Germline V gene sequence: CDR1 LGHNA, CDR2 YSLEER. This CDR3 has 15 amino acids. V lost 1 base to trimming and J lost 0 bases; unmatched junction nucleotides: 2. The CDR3, as DNA: TGCGCCAGCAGCCAAGGACAGGGGCACTCCTACGAGCAGTACTTC. Protein: CASSQGQGHSYEQYF.

The chain uses TRBV7-9 and TRBJ1-3, with TRBD1 identical over 7 bases. J gave up 6 bases and V 2 bases, and 7 bases lay outside the gene matches. Germline CDR1 is SEHNR and CDR2 is FQNEAQ (reference sequence). This CDR3 spans 15 amino acids. The CDR3 DNA sequence: TGTGCCAGCAGCTTACCTTGGGACAGTGAAAACACCATATATTTT. Its translation: CASSLPWDSENTIYF.

The rearrangement links TRBV7-2 to TRBJ2-7; 12 nucleotides line up with TRBD2. Trimming cost V 5 bases and J 0 bases; bases outside gene matches: 2. The germline gives CDR1 SGHTA, CDR2 FQGNSA. The CDR3 consists of 15 residues. Here the CDR3 DNA reads TGTGCCAGCAGCCGGACTAGCGGGGCCTCCTACGAGCAGTACTTC. This codes for CASSRTSGASYEQYF.

This chain uses TRBV4-1 with TRBJ1-4; D is ambiguous. Germline CDR1 MGHRA, CDR2 YSYEKL. V lost 1 base and J 8 bases, leaving 8 bases between the germline ends. The CDR3 consists of 13 residues. The CDR3 bases are TGCGCCAGCAGCCAAGCCCCGACAGAAAAACTGTTTTTT. Protein: CASSQAPTEKLFF.

V and J are TRBV15 and TRBJ2-2; a possible D gene is TRBD2 (6 bases). Germline V gene lookup returns CDR1 LNHNV and CDR2 YYDKDF (reference sequence). V was pared by 5 bases and J by 0 bases, with 13 bases between. The CDR3 length is 16 residues. As DNA, the CDR3 is TGTGCCACCAGCGGGGTGGGACTTGCGAACACCGGGGAGCTGTTTTTT. Its translation: CATSGVGLANTGELFF.

This chain links TRBV7-2 with TRBJ2-7; D unclear. V was shortened by 2 bases and J by 2 bases, with 10 bases between the two germline ends. The germline V gene has CDR1 SGHTA and CDR2 FQGNSA. The CDR3 sequence is 14 residues long. The CDR3: CASSLNAVTYEQYF. Here the CDR3 DNA reads TGTGCCAGCAGCTTAAATGCGGTTACCTACGAGCAGTACTTC.

This clone has a single count. The V call is TRBV27, the J call TRBJ1-2, with 10 bases identical to TRBD1. Germline V gene lookup returns CDR1 MNHEY and CDR2 SMNVEV (reference sequence). The CDR3 length is 15 residues. Unmatched junction bases numbered 9, after V lost 5 bases and J lost 6 bases. The CDR3 nucleotides read TGTGCCAGCAGTAACCCGGGACAGGGGAAGGATGGCTACACCTTC. This encodes CASSNPGQGKDGYTF.

This clone has only one observation. The J gene is TRBJ1-1, the V gene TRBV6-5; D is undetermined. CDR3 length: 10 residues. V lost 8 bases to trimming and J lost 2 bases, with 3 bases between them. The germline CDR1 and CDR2 sequences are MNHEY and SVGAGI. CDR3 region: CASGNTEAFF. The CDR3 DNA sequence: TGTGCCAGCGGCAACACTGAAGCTTTCTTT.

The V call is TRBV4-2, the J call TRBJ1-6; TRBD1 might be the D (6 bases). With 2 bases removed from V and 6 bases from J, the gap between germline ends came to 11 bases. The germline V gene encodes CDR1 LGHNA and CDR2 YNFKEQ. The length of the CDR3 is 15 residues. CDR3 nucleotide sequence: TGTGCCAGCAGCCAAACGGGACAAATTAATTCACCCCTCCACTTT. Its protein product is CASSQTGQINSPLHF.

CDR3 DNA: TGTGCCATCAGGGGGACTAGCGGGCACAATGAGCAGTTCTTC. Encoded protein: CAIRGTSGHNEQFF. The chain links TRBV10-3 to TRBJ2-1; 12 positions match TRBD2. The CDR3 contains 14 residues. Germline V gene data show CDR1 as ENHRY and CDR2 as SYGVKD. V lost 6 bases to trimming and J lost 5 bases; unmatched junction nucleotides: 2.

This sequence joins TRBV7-8 and TRBJ1-4; 9 positions match TRBD1. CDR3 length equals 15 residues. The J segment lost 2 bases and the V segment lost 6 bases, leaving 4 bases of the junction unmatched. The germline gives CDR1 SGHVS, CDR2 FQNEAQ. CDR3 DNA sequence: TGTGCCAGCAGATTCGACAGGGGGACTAATGAAAAACTGTTTTTT. Translated, it gives CASRFDRGTNEKLFF.

The V and J genes are TRBV18 and TRBJ1-4; TRBD1 matches 7 bases. Trimming at V came to 2 bases and at J to 4 bases, leaving 7 bases not matched to a gene. The germline gives CDR1 KGHSH, CDR2 LQKENI. The CDR3 has 16 amino acids. The chain's CDR3 is CASSPTTGQFNEKLFF. In DNA, the CDR3 is TGTGCCAGCTCACCAACGACGGGACAGTTTAATGAAAAACTGTTTTTT.

This clone was recorded once. The chain couples TRBV6-5 to TRBJ1-4, with no clear D. Between the trimmed V and J ends, which lost 2 bases and 8 bases, there was a span of 9 bases. This CDR3 is built from 13 residues. Germline loops: CDR1 MNHEY, CDR2 SVGAGI. CDR3 coding DNA: TGTGCCAGCAGTTACGGTTCAGGAGAAAAACTGTTTTTT. Translation: CASSYGSGEKLFF.

V is TRBV4-1 and J is TRBJ2-1, with 7 bases lining up with TRBD2. This CDR3 has 18 residues. Germline values: CDR1 MGHRA, CDR2 YSYEKL. The ends lost 0 bases at V and 2 bases at J; junction bases unmatched: 10. Here the CDR3 DNA reads TGCGCCAGCAGCCAAGACGGTCCTCCTAGCGGCACCTACAATGAGCAGTTCTTC. This encodes CASSQDGPPSGTYNEQFF.

This sequence joins TRBV28 and TRBJ1-1, with 7 bases fitting TRBD1. Germline-derived CDR1 and CDR2 are MDHEN and SYDVKM. V gave up 5 bases and J gave up 8 bases; unmatched junction bases: 11. The CDR3 has 14 amino acids. The CDR3 region is CASSPRTGRSEAFF. The CDR3 nucleotides are TGTGCCAGCAGTCCCCGGACAGGCCGATCCGAAGCTTTCTTT.

V and J are TRBV6-5 and TRBJ2-7; 7 bases match TRBD1. V was clipped by 6 bases and J by 0 bases; unmatched bases: 5. CDR3 length: 14 amino acids. Germline V gives CDR1 MNHEY, CDR2 SVGAGI. This chain's CDR3 is CASSRGIGSYEQYF. The CDR3, as DNA: TGTGCCAGCAGCAGGGGGATTGGCTCCTACGAGCAGTACTTC.

The gene calls are TRBV18 and TRBJ2-7, with D perhaps TRBD1 (6 bases). The V end lost 3 bases, the J end lost 3 bases, and 15 bases lay between the germline ends. The CDR3 is made up of 15 amino acids. Germline V gene lookup returns CDR1 KGHSH and CDR2 LQKENI. CDR3 amino acids: CASSPGQGPNYEQYF. The CDR3 DNA follows: TGTGCCAGCTCACCTGGGCAGGGGCCAAACTACGAGCAGTACTTC. The whole variable domain, filled in from reference TRBV18 and TRBJ2-7, reads NAGVMQNPRHLVRRRGQEARLRCSPMKGHSHVYWYRQLPEEGLKFMVYLQKENIIDESGMPKERFSAEFPKEGPSILRIQQVVRGDSAAYFCASSPGQGPNYEQYFGPGTRLTVT.

The chain joins TRBV10-3 to TRBJ2-7; 10 bases fit TRBD2. The CDR3 loop spans 17 amino acids. Germline trimming cut 7 bases from V and 6 bases from J; bases unmatched to any gene: 18. Germline V gives CDR1 ENHRY, CDR2 SYGVKD. CDR3 residues: CAIKRAGGPGGAGEQYF. The DNA of the CDR3 is TGTGCCATCAAGCGAGCGGGAGGGCCGGGGGGAGCTGGCGAGCAGTACTTC.

The rearrangement links TRBV10-1 to TRBJ1-3, with D possibly TRBD1 on 5 matching bases. Trimming stripped 4 bases from V and 1 base from J, with 8 bases between. The CDR3 loop spans 14 amino acids. Germline V CDR1 and CDR2: WNHNN, SYGVQD (reference sequence). CDR3 sequence: CASSGGRSGNTIYF. Written as DNA, the CDR3 is TGCGCCAGCAGTGGGGGCCGATCTGGAAACACCATATATTTT.

The chain recombines TRBV12-5 with TRBJ1-1; D is undetermined. Trimming removed 2 bases from V and 4 bases from J, with 8 bases in between. Germline CDR1 reads LGHNT; CDR2 reads FRNRAP. This CDR3 contains 13 residues. The CDR3 nucleotides read TGTGCTAGTGGTTTGAGGGCGGGCACTGAAGCTTTCTTT. It specifies CASGLRAGTEAFF.

The rearrangement uses TRBV4-3 and TRBJ1-2, with 9 bases matching TRBD1. CDR1 is LGHNA, CDR2 YSLEER, per germline. J gave up 2 bases and V 4 bases, and 8 bases lay outside the gene matches. The CDR3 has 16 residues. CDR3 protein: CASSLGQGAANYGYTF. Here the CDR3 DNA reads TGCGCCAGCAGCCTGGGACAGGGCGCTGCGAACTATGGCTACACCTTC.

The chain has TRBV11-2 and TRBJ2-3; TRBD1 matches at 7 bases. The V gene end was trimmed by 3 bases and the J gene end by 0 bases; junction bases not matched to a gene: 6. The length of the CDR3 is 16 residues. From germline, CDR1 is SGHAT and CDR2 FQNNGV. The chain's CDR3 is CASSFTGAPSTDTQYF. The CDR3 DNA reads as TGTGCCAGCAGCTTTACAGGGGCCCCTAGCACAGATACGCAGTATTTT. The variable domain in full, with the rest retrieved from reference TRBV11-2 and TRBJ2-3, is EAGVAQSPRYKIIEKRQSVAFWCNPISGHATLYWYQQILGQGPKLLIQFQNNGVVDDSQLPKDRFSAERLKGVDSTLKIQPAKLEDSAVYLCASSFTGAPSTDTQYFGPGTRLTVL.

Worth noting for this clone: The junction departs from germline at one end; a sequencing error may be responsible. The chain links TRBV7-8 to TRBJ1-5; D gene uncertain. The CDR3 length is 14 residues. Per the germline V gene, CDR1 is SGHVS and CDR2 is FQNEAQ. CDR3 sequence (DNA): TGTGCCAGCAGATTAGGGAGGGGCAATCAGCCCCAGCATTTT. Amino acid sequence: CASRLGRGNQPQHF.

This clone was observed once. The chain has TRBV19 and TRBJ2-1; TRBD2 matches 9 bases. The CDR3 is 16 amino acids. Trimming removed 3 bases from V and 0 bases from J; junction bases left unmatched: 3. Germline V gene data show CDR1 as LNHDA and CDR2 as SQIVND (reference sequence). The CDR3 region is CASSIYSGSSYNEQFF. For the CDR3, the DNA is TGTGCCAGTAGTATTTATAGCGGGAGCTCCTACAATGAGCAGTTCTTC.